This T cell receptor (beta chain) emerged from a study of shared clonotypes between healthy human individuals. All donors were Caucasian adults living in Nashville, Tennessee. Some clones are missing from TCRdb's copy, which holds only in-frame ones; the method was immunoSEQ multiplex PCR. The sample contains roughly 500,000 clones, 90% to 96% of which appear only once. Whole-study results and caveats: Estimated clonotype richness was generally higher in naive than memory subsets. Clonotype sharing levels among donors were expected to vary with sequencing depth.

Losses at the gene ends were 2 bases for V and 4 bases for J; bases not matched to a gene: 3. Germline V gene sequence: CDR1 KGHSH, CDR2 LQKENI. CDR3 length: 17 residues. A remark on this clone: The antigen remains unidentified.

The chain has TRBV18 and TRBJ2-4; 15 bases match TRBD2. The sequence derives from a young woman in good health. The source material was naive CD4+ T cells sorted from blood. The subset: CD45RA+ positively selected. CDR3 coding DNA: TGTGCCAGCTCACCAGCTGGACTAGCGGGAGGGAAAAACATTCAGTACTTC. Its protein product is CASSPAGLAGGKNIQYF.